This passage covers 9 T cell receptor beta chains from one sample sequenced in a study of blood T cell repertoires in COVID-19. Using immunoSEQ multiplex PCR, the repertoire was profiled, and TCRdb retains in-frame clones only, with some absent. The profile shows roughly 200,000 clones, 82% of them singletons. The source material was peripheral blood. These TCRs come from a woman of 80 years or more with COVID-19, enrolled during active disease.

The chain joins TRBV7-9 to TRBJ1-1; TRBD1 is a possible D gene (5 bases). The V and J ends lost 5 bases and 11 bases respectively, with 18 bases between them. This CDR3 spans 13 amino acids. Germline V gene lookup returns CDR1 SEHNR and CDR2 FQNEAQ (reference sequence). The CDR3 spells CASSPLLGGRAFF. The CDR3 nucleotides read TGTGCCAGCAGCCCCCTATTGGGGGGTAGGGCTTTCTTT.

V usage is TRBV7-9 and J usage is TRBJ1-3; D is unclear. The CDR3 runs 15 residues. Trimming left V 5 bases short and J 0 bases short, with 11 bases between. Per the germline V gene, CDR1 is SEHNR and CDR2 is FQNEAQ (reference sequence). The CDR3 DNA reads TGTGCCAGCAGCCCTGGAGACGGCTCTGGAAACACCATATATTTT. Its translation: CASSPGDGSGNTIYF.

Here the CDR3 DNA reads TGTGCCAGCAGTGGGGACAGGGTCAGTGAAAAACTGTTTTTT. Its translation: CASSGDRVSEKLFF. The chain couples TRBV2 to TRBJ1-4; 9 nucleotides match TRBD1. CDR3 length: 14 amino acids. Germline trimming cut 4 bases from V and 7 bases from J; bases unmatched to any gene: 4. Germline CDR1 reads SNHLY; CDR2 reads FYNNEI.

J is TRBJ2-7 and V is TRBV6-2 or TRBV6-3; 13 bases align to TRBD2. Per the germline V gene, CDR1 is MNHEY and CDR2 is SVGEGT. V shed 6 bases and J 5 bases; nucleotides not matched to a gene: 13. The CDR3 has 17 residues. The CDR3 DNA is TGTGCCAGCAGCAGACTAGCGGGAGGCTCTAACAGGGACGAGCAGTACTTC. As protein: CASSRLAGGSNRDEQYF.

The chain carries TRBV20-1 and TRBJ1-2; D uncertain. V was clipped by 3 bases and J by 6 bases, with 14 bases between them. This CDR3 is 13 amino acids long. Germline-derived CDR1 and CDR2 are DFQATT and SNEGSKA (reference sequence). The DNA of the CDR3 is TGCAGTGCTAGTCCTCCATGGGCAGATGGCTACACCTTC. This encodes CSASPPWADGYTF.

The CDR3 loop reads CASTPYEGSNQPQHF. The CDR3 DNA follows: TGTGCCAGCACCCCGTATGAGGGAAGCAATCAGCCCCAGCATTTT. The chain is built from TRBV28 and TRBJ1-5, with unresolved D. Germline CDR1 MDHEN, CDR2 SYDVKM. The ends were cut back, 7 bases at V and 1 base at J, with 14 bases in the middle. The CDR3 consists of 15 residues.

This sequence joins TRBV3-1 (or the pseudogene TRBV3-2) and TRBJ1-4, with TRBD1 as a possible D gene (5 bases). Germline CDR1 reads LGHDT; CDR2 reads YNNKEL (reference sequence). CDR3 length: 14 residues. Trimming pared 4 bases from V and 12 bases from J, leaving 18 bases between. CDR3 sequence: CASSPNLARGELFF. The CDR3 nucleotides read TGTGCCAGCAGCCCGAACTTAGCCCGGGGGGAACTGTTTTTT.

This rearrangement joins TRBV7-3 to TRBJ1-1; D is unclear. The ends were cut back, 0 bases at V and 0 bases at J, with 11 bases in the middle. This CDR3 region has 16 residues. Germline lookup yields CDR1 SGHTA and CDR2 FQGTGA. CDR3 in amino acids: CASSLTPGILNTEAFF. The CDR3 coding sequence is TGTGCCAGCAGCTTAACTCCGGGGATCTTGAACACTGAAGCTTTCTTT. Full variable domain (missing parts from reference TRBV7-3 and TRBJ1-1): GAGVSQTPSNKVTEKGKYVELRCDPISGHTALYWYRQSLGQGPEFLIYFQGTGAADDSGLPNDRFFAVRPEGSVSTLKIQRTERGDSAVYLCASSLTPGILNTEAFFGQGTRLTVV.

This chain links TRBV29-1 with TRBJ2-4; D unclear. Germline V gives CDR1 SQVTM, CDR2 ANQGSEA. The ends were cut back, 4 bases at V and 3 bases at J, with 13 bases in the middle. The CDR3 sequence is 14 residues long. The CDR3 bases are TGCAGCGTTGCGTCCGGGTTGGGCAAAAACATTCAGTACTTC. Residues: CSVASGLGKNIQYF. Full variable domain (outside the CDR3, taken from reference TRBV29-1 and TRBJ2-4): SAVISQKPSRDICQRGTSLTIQCQVDSQVTMMFWYRQQPGQSLTLIATANQGSEATYESGFVIDKFPISRPNLTFSTLTVSNMSPEDSSIYLCSVASGLGKNIQYFGAGTRLSVL.